This T cell receptor (beta chain) originates from a study of cytomegalovirus exposure and HLA in healthy donors. Deletions cut 6 bases from V and 10 bases from J, with 13 bases between. CDR3 length equals 12 residues. Germline V gene data show CDR1 as MNHNY and CDR2 as SVGAGI (reference sequence). 60 Vbeta and 13 Jbeta primers were used in PCR. Data came from immunoSEQ multiplex PCR; TCRdb stores just in-frame clones and leaves some out. The sample records 150,000 to 200,000 clones, approximately 84% being singletons. The chain carries TRBV6-6 and TRBJ2-1, with unresolved D. Sequenced input: PBMCs. The sequence came from a girl aged 10 to 17 in good health and CMV-seropositive. DNA for the CDR3: TGTGCCAGCAGCCAGACGGGTGGCGAGCAGTTCTTC. Its translation: CASSQTGGEQFF.